Listed below are T cell receptor beta chains from one sample, sequenced in a study of shared clonotypes between healthy human individuals. The table came from immunoSEQ multiplex PCR; TCRdb's copy has only in-frame clones and leaves some out. The sample has about 1.9 million clones; over 85% are singletons. The sample consisted of naive CD8+ T cells from PBMCs. The receptors were sampled from a man aged 18 to 29 in good health. Some clones in this sample may be carry-over from other donors' samples. Both conserved end residues are part of each CDR3. A D gene is named only where the DNA matches it firmly. Clone size, where shown, is once, few, many, or a class for clones that have expanded.

v_gene,d_gene,abundance,j_gene,CDR3nt,CDR3aa
TRBV5-8,-,-,TRBJ2-1,TGTGCCAGCCCCGTATTTAGTCCGAGCTCCTACAATGAGCAGTTCTTC,CASPVFSPSSYNEQFF
TRBV11-2,TRBD2,-,TRBJ2-7,TGTGCCAGCAGGTTAACTAGCGGGCTTTCCTACGAGCAGTACTTC,CASRLTSGLSYEQYF
TRBV28,-,-,TRBJ2-7,TGTGCCAGCAGGAGATCCGGGGTTTACCGGCCCTACGAGCAGTACTTC,CASRRSGVYRPYEQYF
TRBV9,-,-,TRBJ1-1,TGTGCCAGCAGCCCACCAGGGGTCACTGAAGCTTTCTTT,CASSPPGVTEAFF
TRBV19,TRBD2,-,TRBJ2-1,TGTGCCAGTAGTACTGAGCGGGAGTACAATGAGCAGTTCTTC,CASSTEREYNEQFF
TRBV7-9,-,-,TRBJ1-1,TGTGCCAGCAGCTTAGGGCTTCCAGCGAACACTGAAGCTTTCTTT,CASSLGLPANTEAFF
TRBV6-1,-,-,TRBJ1-5,TGTGCCAGCAGTGGAGCAGCGGGTTTAAGGAGGATGGAACCCCAGCATTTT,CASSGAAGLRRMEPQHF
TRBV2,-,-,TRBJ2-7,TGTGCCAGCAGTGAGGCTAGTTACGAGCAGTACTTC,CASSEASYEQYF
TRBV15,-,-,TRBJ2-7,TGTGCCACCAGCCCCGAACCCCCCCCCGGATCCCACGAGCAGTACTTC,CATSPEPPPGSHEQYF
TRBV7-7,-,-,TRBJ2-7,TGTGCCAGCATAAACAGGGCAGAGGAGCAGTACTTC,CASINRAEEQYF
TRBV7-3,-,-,TRBJ2-3,TGTGCCAGCAGCCCTAGTAGTGCAGATACGCAGTATTTT,CASSPSSADTQYF
TRBV7-9,TRBD1,-,TRBJ2-7,TGTGCCAGCAGCTTAGGGACAGGTGGCGAGCAGTACTTC,CASSLGTGGEQYF
TRBV7-2,-,-,TRBJ2-7,TGTGCCAGCATAAAGAGACAAGGAGACTACGAGCAGTACTTC,CASIKRQGDYEQYF
TRBV5-6,TRBD1,-,TRBJ2-7,TGTGCCAGCAGCGAGACCGGGACAGAGTACTGCGAGCAGTACTTC,CASSETGTEYCEQYF
TRBV9,TRBD2,-,TRBJ2-7,TGTGCCAGCAGCGTAGTCGCGGGAGGGCTGTACGAGCAGTACTTC,CASSVVAGGLYEQYF
TRBV5-6,TRBD1,-,TRBJ2-3,TGTGCCAGCAGCTTGGTGCGGACAGGGGGCACAGATACGCAGTATTTT,CASSLVRTGGTDTQYF
TRBV5-1,TRBD1,-,TRBJ2-7,TGCGCCAGCAGCCCTACTACAGGGGGCCTTCCATACGAGCAGTACTTC,CASSPTTGGLPYEQYF
TRBV7-9,-,once,TRBJ2-3,TGTGCCAGCACCCAACATAGTGGAGGGCCAACAGATACGCAGTATTTT,CASTQHSGGPTDTQYF